The present T cell receptor (beta chain) was sequenced within a study of cytomegalovirus exposure and HLA in healthy donors. CDR3 length: 17 amino acids. Germline V gives CDR1 MNHEY, CDR2 SMNVEV (reference sequence). The J segment lost 7 bases and the V segment lost 5 bases, leaving 13 bases of the junction unmatched. In the PCR, 60 Vbeta and 13 Jbeta primers were used. Produced via immunoSEQ multiplex PCR; TCRdb's table is partial and in-frame only. The sample includes around 54,000 clones, more than 70% seen only once; the top ten take under 3.5%. What was sequenced was PBMCs. The chain has TRBV27 and TRBJ1-4, with TRBD1 identical over 10 bases. The TCR originated in a woman aged 18-35 years in good health and CMV-seronegative. CDR3 residues: CASSTGTGESFSEKLFF. The CDR3 bases are TGTGCCAGCAGTACCGGGACAGGGGAGAGCTTCAGTGAAAAACTGTTTTTT. The full variable domain, completed using reference TRBV27 and TRBJ1-4, is EAQVTQNPRYLITVTGKKLTVTCSQNMNHEYMSWYRQDPGLGLRQIYYSMNVEVTDKGDVPEGYKVSRKEKRNFPLILESPSPNQTSLYFCASSTGTGESFSEKLFFGSGTQLSVL.